Following are 14 T cell receptor beta chains from one sample sequenced in a study of blood T cell repertoires in COVID-19. The assay was immunoSEQ multiplex PCR, and TCRdb's table has in-frame clones only and misses some. The sample carries around 240,000 clones, around 80% recorded once. The sequencing sample was made of peripheral blood. Source of these receptors: a woman in her 40s who had recovered from COVID-19.

V is TRBV20-1 and J is TRBJ2-3; possibly TRBD1 for D (6 bases). Germline V lookup: CDR1 DFQATT, CDR2 SNEGSKA (reference sequence). The CDR3 consists of 11 residues. V lost 5 bases and J 10 bases, leaving 13 bases between the germline ends. The CDR3 DNA follows: TGCAGTGCTGGGACACCCAGATCGCAGTATTTT. This codes for CSAGTPRSQYF.

This chain joins TRBV19 and TRBJ2-6; maybe TRBD2 (5 bases). V shed 5 bases and J shed 0 bases, with 17 bases lying between them. The CDR3 is made up of 18 amino acids. Germline V gene lookup returns CDR1 LNHDA and CDR2 SQIVND (reference sequence). The CDR3 is CASSLQEAPLSGANVLTF. CDR3 sequence (DNA): TGTGCCAGTAGTCTTCAGGAGGCTCCACTCTCTGGGGCCAACGTCCTGACTTTC.

V is TRBV4-2 and J is TRBJ1-3; D remains ambiguous. The CDR3 consists of 15 residues. The V end lost 2 bases, the J end lost 5 bases, and 13 bases lay between the germline ends. The germline CDR1 and CDR2 sequences are LGHNA and YNFKEQ. The CDR3 reads CASSQLNPERNTIYF. CDR3 coding DNA: TGTGCCAGCAGCCAACTTAACCCGGAGAGAAACACCATATATTTT.

V and J are TRBV3-1 (or the pseudogene TRBV3-2) and TRBJ1-5; D perhaps matches TRBD1 (6 bases). CDR1 is LGHDT and CDR2 is YNNKEL in the germline V gene (reference sequence). Trimming left V 4 bases short and J 7 bases short, with 17 bases between. This CDR3 contains 15 residues. This CDR3 is CASSLGTNGEQPQHF. The CDR3 DNA follows: TGTGCCAGCAGCCTTGGGACAAACGGAGAACAGCCCCAGCATTTT.

The V and J genes are TRBV28 and TRBJ1-5; TRBD1 matches at 8 bases. Germline CDR1 is MDHEN and CDR2 is SYDVKM. The CDR3 consists of 14 residues. V trimming: 3 bases; J trimming: 7 bases; junction bases outside the gene matches: 5. In DNA, the CDR3 is TGTGCCAGCAGTTTTGCGGACAGGGCGCAGCCCCAGCATTTT. Translation: CASSFADRAQPQHF.

The chain recombines TRBV7-9 with TRBJ2-5; TRBD1 matches at 7 bases. After removal of 1 base from V and 2 bases from J, the junction contained 1 base not matched to a gene. The CDR3 length is 14 residues. Per the germline V gene, CDR1 is SEHNR and CDR2 is FQNEAQ (reference sequence). DNA of the CDR3: TGTGCCAGCAGCTTAGTGACAGGGCAAGAGACCCAGTACTTC. This codes for CASSLVTGQETQYF.

V usage is TRBV29-1 and J usage is TRBJ1-4; possibly TRBD1 for D (6 bases). From germline, CDR1 is SQVTM and CDR2 ANQGSEA. The CDR3 contains 13 residues. Trimming stripped 6 bases from V and 3 bases from J, with 11 bases between. The CDR3 region has the DNA TGCAGCGTAGGGGGGGCGGCTAATGAAAAACTGTTTTTT. It is translated as CSVGGAANEKLFF.

The J gene is TRBJ2-7, the V gene TRBV7-3; 8 bases agree with TRBD1. The CDR3 totals 16 residues. J gave up 3 bases and V 5 bases, and 12 bases lay outside the gene matches. Germline CDR1 is SGHTA and CDR2 is FQGTGA. CDR3 sequence reads: CASSTAGQGGFYEQYF. In nucleotides, the CDR3 is TGTGCCAGCAGCACCGCTGGACAGGGCGGATTCTACGAGCAGTACTTC.

CDR3 in amino acids: CASSPGPPIVNEQFF. The CDR3 bases are TGTGCCAGCAGCCCCGGTCCCCCAATAGTGAATGAGCAGTTCTTC. The genes are TRBV7-3 and TRBJ2-1; unclear D gene. The V gene's germline CDR1 is SGHTA and CDR2 FQGTGA. The length of the CDR3 is 15 residues. V lost 5 bases and J 7 bases, leaving 18 bases between the germline ends.

This clone was seen only a few times. The chain combines TRBV7-9 with TRBJ1-2, with D perhaps matching TRBD1 (6 bases). This CDR3 has 14 residues. V was clipped by 4 bases and J by 6 bases, with 15 bases between them. Per germline, CDR1 SEHNR and CDR2 FQNEAQ (reference sequence). CDR3 region: CASSSATGAHGYTF. DNA for the CDR3: TGTGCCAGCAGCTCAGCGACAGGTGCCCATGGCTACACCTTC.

The chain employs TRBV27 and TRBJ1-4; D is unresolved. With 3 bases removed from V and 5 bases from J, the gap between germline ends came to 19 bases. The length of the CDR3 is 17 residues. Germline CDR1 MNHEY, CDR2 SMNVEV (reference sequence). The CDR3 region is CASSFKGLSGLNEKLFF. CDR3 coding DNA: TGTGCCAGCAGTTTTAAGGGTTTGAGCGGCCTAAATGAAAAACTGTTTTTT. Supplemented by reference TRBV27 and TRBJ1-4, the full variable domain reads EAQVTQNPRYLITVTGKKLTVTCSQNMNHEYMSWYRQDPGLGLRQIYYSMNVEVTDKGDVPEGYKVSRKEKRNFPLILESPSPNQTSLYFCASSFKGLSGLNEKLFFGSGTQLSVL.

This chain links TRBV11-2 with TRBJ2-6, with D maybe TRBD2 (5 bases). Trimming left V 3 bases short and J 0 bases short, with 9 bases between. Germline CDR1 and CDR2: SGHAT and FQNNGV. The CDR3 runs 16 residues. CDR3 coding DNA: TGTGCCAGCAGCTTTTCTGCGGGCTCTGGGGCCAACGTCCTGACTTTC. As protein: CASSFSAGSGANVLTF.

The chain couples TRBV28 to TRBJ1-2; 8 positions match TRBD1. Germline V gene data show CDR1 as MDHEN and CDR2 as SYDVKM. This CDR3 is built from 16 residues. With 6 bases clipped from V and 7 bases from J, the junction kept 16 bases outside the gene matches. CDR3 coding DNA: TGTGCCAGCAGAAGCCCGGACAGGGAGGGCTCGATTGGCTACACCTTC. It yields the protein CASRSPDREGSIGYTF.

The chain couples TRBV11-3 to TRBJ2-5; TRBD2 matches 7 bases. Germline V gene sequence: CDR1 SGHNT, CDR2 YENEEA. The junction had 3 bases not matched to a gene; V was cut back by 3 bases and J by 2 bases. The CDR3 extends over 14 amino acids. CDR3 bases: TGTGCCAGCAGCTTCGGACTAGTACAAGAGACCCAGTACTTC. This sequence encodes CASSFGLVQETQYF. Using reference TRBV11-3 and TRBJ2-5 for the parts outside the CDR3, the full variable domain is EAGVVQSPRYKIIEKKQPVAFWCNPISGHNTLYWYLQNLGQGPELLIRYENEEAVDDSQLPKDRFSAERLKGVDSTLKIQPAELGDSAVYLCASSFGLVQETQYFGPGTRLLVL.